One and the same sample provided the 8 T cell receptor beta chains below, sequenced in a study of PD-1 blockade in classical Hodgkin lymphoma. Following autologous stem cell transplantation, relapse occurred in every patient, and exposure to brentuximab vedotin varied. Magnetic negative selection was used to purify CD4+ T cells from PBMCs that had been thawed. Assay used: immunoSEQ multiplex PCR; TCRdb lists only in-frame clones, some missing. The sample records 25,000 to 30,000 clones, roughly 80% being singletons. This material consisted of CD4+ T cells from blood, taken at baseline. The receptors were gathered from a human donor with classical Hodgkin lymphoma.

This clone occurred a few times. The chain employs TRBV2 and TRBJ1-4; D is unresolved. Germline values: CDR1 SNHLY, CDR2 FYNNEI. This CDR3 is 15 amino acids long. The V end lost 3 bases, the J end lost 0 bases, and 8 bases lay between the germline ends. CDR3 loop: CASSDYSTTNEKLFF. The CDR3, as DNA: TGTGCCAGCAGTGACTACAGCACAACTAATGAAAAACTGTTTTTT.

The gene calls are TRBV18 and TRBJ1-2, with 8 positions matching TRBD1. The J segment lost 2 bases and the V segment lost 3 bases, leaving 2 bases of the junction unmatched. This CDR3 has 14 amino acids. CDR1 is KGHSH, CDR2 LQKENI, per germline. The CDR3 DNA reads as TGTGCCAGCTCACCGGGACAGGACAACTATGGCTACACCTTC. Translated, it gives CASSPGQDNYGYTF. Based on the CDR3 plus reference TRBV18 and TRBJ1-2, the full variable domain is NAGVMQNPRHLVRRRGQEARLRCSPMKGHSHVYWYRQLPEEGLKFMVYLQKENIIDESGMPKERFSAEFPKEGPSILRIQQVVRGDSAAYFCASSPGQDNYGYTFGSGTRLTVV.

This sequence joins TRBV30 and TRBJ1-2; 7 nucleotides line up with TRBD1. This CDR3 is built from 13 residues. Germline assignment: CDR1 GTSNPN and CDR2 SVGIG (reference sequence). Unmatched junction bases numbered 5, after V lost 4 bases and J lost 3 bases. The CDR3, as DNA: TGTGCCTGGATAGGGGGCCTCCACTATGGCTACACCTTC. It encodes CAWIGGLHYGYTF.

The CDR3 coding sequence is TGTGCCAGCAGCCAGGCGGGTGGCAGGGGGCAATACTTC. Its protein is CASSQAGGRGQYF. This chain connects TRBV7-3 to TRBJ2-5; 8 bases fit TRBD1. The ends lost 5 bases at V and 14 bases at J; junction bases unmatched: 13. Germline CDR1 and CDR2: SGHTA and FQGTGA. The CDR3 has 13 amino acids.

This chain links TRBV28 with TRBJ1-5; the match to TRBD1 covers 9 bases. The CDR3 sequence is 15 residues long. CDR1 and CDR2 from the germline V gene are MDHEN and SYDVKM. V was pared by 10 bases and J by 11 bases, with 18 bases of the junction left unmatched. DNA for the CDR3: TGTGCCACCCACCCCGGTTGGACAGGGGTTAGGGCCCAGCATTTT. This gives the protein CATHPGWTGVRAQHF.

The gene calls are TRBV2 and TRBJ2-1, with 7 bases that match TRBD1. V trimming: 6 bases; J trimming: 6 bases; junction bases outside the gene matches: 11. The CDR3 sequence is 15 residues long. CDR1 is SNHLY and CDR2 is FYNNEI in the germline V gene. The CDR3 spells CASRGGADVSNEQFF. In DNA form, the CDR3 reads TGTGCCAGCAGAGGGGGCGCGGACGTATCCAATGAGCAGTTCTTC.

This chain joins TRBV5-1 and TRBJ1-3, with 8 bases matching TRBD1. CDR3 length: 16 residues. V gave up 0 bases and J gave up 4 bases; unmatched junction bases: 6. Germline V gene lookup returns CDR1 SGHRS and CDR2 YFSETQ. CDR3 amino acids: CASSLDDRGYGNTIYF. CDR3 nucleotide sequence: TGCGCCAGCAGCTTGGATGACAGGGGATACGGAAACACCATATATTTT.

This clone showed up just once. The chain joins TRBV7-2 to TRBJ2-7, with 8 bases that match TRBD2. The CDR3 totals 17 residues. In germline, CDR1 is SGHTA, CDR2 FQGNSA. Germline trimming cut 1 base from V and 2 bases from J; bases unmatched to any gene: 10. In DNA, the CDR3 is TGTGCCAGCAGCTTAGAAGATCCGGGACTAGGGACCTACGAGCAGTACTTC. Protein product: CASSLEDPGLGTYEQYF.